What follows are 24 T cell receptor beta chains derived from one specimen sequenced in a study of CD8 T cells in ankylosing spondylitis. Their recognized antigens are unknown. Study-level results: There was a TCR beta motif, made of fewer than 10 highly homologous variants, that appeared characteristic of ankylosing spondylitis blood.

Each CDR3 protein is one row after TCRdb ran MiXCR on the 5' RACE reads. The table shows more than 600,000 distinct CDR3 sequences, with around 17% occurring only once. Sequenced material: blood, either unsorted or a sorted T cell fraction (not recorded which). The source of these receptors is a male donor with ankylosing spondylitis.

The chain combines TRBV29-1 with TRBJ2-4; tentatively, D is TRBD1 (5 bases). This CDR3 is 12 amino acids long. Looked up from germline, CDR1 is SQVTM and CDR2 is ANQGSEA. V gave up 5 bases and J gave up 2 bases, with 7 bases separating them. The CDR3 protein is CSVRGSKNIQYF. As DNA, the CDR3 is TGCAGCGTTAGGGGTTCCAAAAACATTCAGTACTTC. The full variable domain, with the rest looked up from reference TRBV29-1 and TRBJ2-4, is SAVISQKPSRDICQRGTSLTIQCQVDSQVTMMFWYRQQPGQSLTLIATANQGSEATYESGFVIDKFPISRPNLTFSTLTVSNMSPEDSSIYLCSVRGSKNIQYFGAGTRLSVL.

This clonotype was recorded a few times. The chain recombines TRBV6-1 with TRBJ2-7, with a weak D call TRBD1 (6 bases). Trimming took 6 bases from V and 8 from J, leaving 17 bases between them. From germline, CDR1 is MNHNS and CDR2 SASEGT. The CDR3 length is 13 residues. The CDR3 DNA reads as TGTGCCAGCAGCCGGGACATGATAGCCAAGCAGTACTTC. Its translation is CASSRDMIAKQYF.

The chain couples TRBV5-1 to TRBJ2-2; 9 bases align to TRBD1. Looked up from germline, CDR1 is SGHRS and CDR2 is YFSETQ. This CDR3 is built from 14 residues. V gave up 5 bases and J gave up 6 bases; unmatched junction bases: 5. The CDR3, as DNA: TGCGCCAGCAGGTGGACAGGGGACGCCGGGGAGCTGTTTTTT. It codes for CASRWTGDAGELFF.

V gene TRBV2 combines with J gene TRBJ2-1; either TRBD1 or TRBD2 may supply D (5 bases each). Deletions cut 7 bases from V and 13 bases from J, with 17 bases between. The germline V gene has CDR1 SNHLY and CDR2 FYNNEI. This CDR3 has 12 amino acids. The CDR3 spells CASTGLQTVQFF. The DNA for the CDR3 is TGTGCCAGCACGGGGTTACAGACAGTCCAGTTCTTC.

The chain employs TRBV6-6 and TRBJ2-1; TRBD1 or TRBD2 may be the D gene (5 bases each). The CDR3 is 13 residues long. Between the trimmed V and J ends, which lost 7 bases and 3 bases, there was a span of 10 bases. Per the germline V gene, CDR1 is MNHNY and CDR2 is SVGAGI (reference sequence). The DNA of the CDR3 is TGTGCCAGCACCCGGGGCTTCTACAATGAGCAGTTCTTC. As protein: CASTRGFYNEQFF.

This clonotype was counted a few times. J is TRBJ2-2 and V is TRBV4-1; D might be TRBD1 or TRBD2, each matching 5 bases. CDR1 and CDR2 (germline): MGHRA, YSYEKL. This CDR3 has 17 residues. The V gene lost 0 bases and the J gene lost 0 bases, with 11 bases spanning the gap. In nucleotides, the CDR3 is TGCGCCAGCAGCCAAGAACAGCAGGGACCGAACACCGGGGAGCTGTTTTTT. As protein: CASSQEQQGPNTGELFF.

The chain couples TRBV11-2 to TRBJ2-1; weak D call: TRBD2 (5 bases). V dropped 5 bases and J dropped 4 bases, with 12 bases sitting between them. CDR3 size: 14 residues. Germline CDR1 reads SGHAT; CDR2 reads FQNNGV. DNA of the CDR3: TGTGCCAGCAGCCCCGAGCGGATTTACAATGAGCAGTTCTTC. Residues: CASSPERIYNEQFF. The complete variable domain, with remaining parts taken from reference TRBV11-2 and TRBJ2-1, reads EAGVAQSPRYKIIEKRQSVAFWCNPISGHATLYWYQQILGQGPKLLIQFQNNGVVDDSQLPKDRFSAERLKGVDSTLKIQPAKLEDSAVYLCASSPERIYNEQFFGPGTRLTVL.

This clonotype was observed a handful of times. One end of the junction fails to match germline, which may point to a read error. This chain uses TRBV5-5 with TRBJ2-1; unclear D gene. The germline V gene has CDR1 SGHKS and CDR2 YYEKEE (reference sequence). The CDR3 is made up of 14 amino acids. The DNA of the CDR3 is TGTGCCAGCAGCTTGGACAGCTACTACAATGAGCAGTTTTTC. Translating gives CASSLDSYYNEQFF.

This clonotype was detected only a few times. The chain employs TRBV5-1 and TRBJ2-7; D may be TRBD1 (6 bases). The CDR3 extends over 14 amino acids. Germline-derived CDR1 and CDR2 are SGHRS and YFSETQ. V shed 0 bases and J shed 2 bases, with 9 bases lying between them. This chain's CDR3 is CASSLGTVAYEQYF. The CDR3 coding sequence is TGCGCCAGCAGCTTGGGGACAGTAGCCTACGAGCAGTACTTC. Filled out from reference TRBV5-1 and TRBJ2-7, the complete variable domain reads KAGVTQTPRYLIKTRGQQVTLSCSPISGHRSVSWYQQTPGQGLQFLFEYFSETQRNKGNFPGRFSGRQFSNSRSEMNVSTLELGDSALYLCASSLGTVAYEQYFGPGTRLTVT.

There are a few counts of this clonotype. The chain employs TRBV7-2 and TRBJ1-1, with D unresolved. The CDR3 sequence is 13 residues long. Germline assignment: CDR1 SGHTA and CDR2 FQGNSA. V dropped 5 bases and J dropped 3 bases, with 10 bases sitting between them. The CDR3 spells CASSPGRYTEAFF. DNA for the CDR3: TGTGCCAGCAGCCCAGGACGCTACACTGAAGCTTTCTTT.

The rearrangement uses TRBV12-3 or TRBV12-4 and TRBJ2-7; 7 nucleotides match TRBD2. V was pared by 6 bases and J by 3 bases, with 8 bases of the junction left unmatched. The CDR3 runs to 14 residues. This CDR3 is CASSWAGEDYEQYF. The CDR3 DNA reads as TGTGCCAGCAGCTGGGCGGGAGAAGACTACGAGCAGTACTTC.

The CDR3 DNA sequence: TGTGCCAGCAGCCCCCTGGGGCAAGCTCCCTACGAGCAGTACTTC. Amino acid sequence: CASSPLGQAPYEQYF. The chain uses TRBV6-1 and TRBJ2-7, with D perhaps TRBD1 (5 bases). There are 15 residues in the CDR3. V shed 6 bases and J shed 2 bases, with 17 bases lying between them. Germline V gene sequence: CDR1 MNHNS, CDR2 SASEGT.

As concerns this clonotype: A read error may account for a junction end that differs from germline. This chain links TRBV7-2 with TRBJ1-1; no clear D. Per the germline V gene, CDR1 is SGHTA and CDR2 is FQGNSA. CDR3 size: 12 residues. Here the CDR3 DNA reads TGTGGCAGCAGCTGGTTCGGTAGTGAAGCTTTCTTT. It encodes CGSSWFGSEAFF.

V and J are TRBV11-3 and TRBJ2-3; D perhaps matches TRBD2 (5 bases). The CDR3 consists of 16 residues. Germline V CDR1 and CDR2: SGHNT, YENEEA. Deletions cut 6 bases from V and 5 bases from J, with 21 bases between. DNA of the CDR3: TGTGCCAGCAGAGAGAGGCGGGCTCCTCTTGGAGATACGCAGTATTTT. It codes for CASRERRAPLGDTQYF.

V is TRBV7-2 and J is TRBJ2-6; D unclear. Per the germline V gene, CDR1 is SGHTA and CDR2 is FQGNSA. This CDR3 is built from 14 residues. Trimming cost V 3 bases and J 4 bases, with 7 bases left between them. The CDR3 DNA reads as TGTGCCAGCAGCTTTTTGCGGGGGGCCAACGTCCTGACTTTC. Its translation is CASSFLRGANVLTF. The whole variable domain, filled in from reference TRBV7-2 and TRBJ2-6, reads GAGVSQSPSNKVTEKGKDVELRCDPISGHTALYWYRQSLGQGLEFLIYFQGNSAPDKSGLPSDRFSAERTGGSVSTLTIQRTQQEDSAVYLCASSFLRGANVLTFGAGSRLTVL.

The chain uses TRBV7-9 and TRBJ2-7; the D is unclear. The V and J ends lost 7 bases and 6 bases respectively, with 10 bases between them. Germline V gene sequence: CDR1 SEHNR, CDR2 FQNEAQ (reference sequence). CDR3 size: 11 residues. This chain's CDR3 is CASTLGIEQYF. The DNA for the CDR3 is TGTGCCAGCACTCTGGGAATCGAGCAGTACTTC.

The CDR3 region is CASRPRDAAYNEQFF. The CDR3, as DNA: TGTGCCAGCAGACCGAGGGATGCGGCCTACAATGAGCAGTTCTTC. The rearrangement uses TRBV6-1 and TRBJ2-1, with D possibly being TRBD2 (5 bases). The CDR3 has 15 residues. Germline lookup yields CDR1 MNHNS and CDR2 SASEGT. With 6 bases removed from V and 2 bases from J, the gap between germline ends came to 14 bases.

This rearrangement joins TRBV28 to TRBJ2-1; TRBD2 agrees at 16 bases. Germline V gene data show CDR1 as MDHEN and CDR2 as SYDVKM. V trimming: 7 bases; J trimming: 9 bases; junction bases outside the gene matches: 12. The CDR3 runs 17 residues. The CDR3 loop reads CASNPLGLAGGHGEQFF. The CDR3 DNA reads TGTGCCAGCAATCCGTTGGGACTAGCGGGAGGGCACGGTGAGCAGTTCTTC. Full variable domain (outside the CDR3, taken from reference TRBV28 and TRBJ2-1): DVKVTQSSRYLVKRTGEKVFLECVQDMDHENMFWYRQDPGLGLRLIYFSYDVKMKEKGDIPEGYSVSREKKERFSLILESASTNQTSMYLCASNPLGLAGGHGEQFFGPGTRLTVL.

The chain uses TRBV5-5 and TRBJ2-1, with 13 positions matching TRBD2. Germline V gene sequence: CDR1 SGHKS, CDR2 YYEKEE (reference sequence). J was trimmed by 7 bases and V by 4 bases; bases with no gene match: 11. The CDR3 covers 17 residues. The CDR3 DNA follows: TGTGCCAGCAGCCAGATACCGGGACTAGCGGGACTAAATGAGCAGTTCTTC. This codes for CASSQIPGLAGLNEQFF.

The chain joins TRBV18 to TRBJ2-4; the D call may be TRBD1 or TRBD2 (5 bases each). Germline-derived CDR1 and CDR2 are KGHSH and LQKENI. The V gene lost 3 bases and the J gene lost 6 bases, with 15 bases spanning the gap. The length of the CDR3 is 15 residues. The CDR3 region is CASSPPPGAGNIQYF. CDR3 bases: TGTGCCAGCTCACCCCCCCCCGGGGCGGGAAACATTCAGTACTTC. The variable domain in full, completed from reference TRBV18 and TRBJ2-4, reads NAGVMQNPRHLVRRRGQEARLRCSPMKGHSHVYWYRQLPEEGLKFMVYLQKENIIDESGMPKERFSAEFPKEGPSILRIQQVVRGDSAAYFCASSPPPGAGNIQYFGAGTRLSVL.

Many counts were recorded for this clonotype. The chain links TRBV20-1 to TRBJ2-3; no reliable D call. This CDR3 is built from 13 residues. Trimming pared 5 bases from V and 0 bases from J, leaving 9 bases between. Germline assignment: CDR1 DFQATT and CDR2 SNEGSKA (reference sequence). The CDR3 spells CSAHKTSTDTQYF. The CDR3 DNA reads as TGCAGTGCTCATAAGACTAGCACAGATACGCAGTATTTT.

This clonotype was observed at least ten times. The V gene is TRBV12-3 or TRBV12-4, the J gene TRBJ2-7; a weak D match, TRBD1 (5 bases). V was pared by 6 bases and J by 5 bases, with 17 bases between. This CDR3 contains 14 residues. The CDR3 sequence: CASSQGESPHEQYF. In DNA, the CDR3 is TGTGCCAGCAGCCAAGGGGAATCTCCCCACGAGCAGTACTTC.

The chain carries TRBV11-3 and TRBJ2-1; D unclear. CDR1 is SGHNT and CDR2 is YENEEA in the germline V gene. V gave up 8 bases and J gave up 3 bases, with 11 bases separating them. This CDR3 region has 13 residues. The CDR3, as DNA: TGTGCCAGCGGGCTCTTGGGCTACAATGAGCAGTTCTTC. It codes for CASGLLGYNEQFF. Complete variable domain (other parts from reference TRBV11-3 and TRBJ2-1): EAGVVQSPRYKIIEKKQPVAFWCNPISGHNTLYWYLQNLGQGPELLIRYENEEAVDDSQLPKDRFSAERLKGVDSTLKIQPAELGDSAVYLCASGLLGYNEQFFGPGTRLTVL.

There are a few counts of this clonotype. The DNA for the CDR3 is TGTGCCAGCAAGGGGGAGGGCGCTGAAGCTTTCTTT. This codes for CASKGEGAEAFF. The chain employs TRBV27 and TRBJ1-1, with a tentative D call TRBD1 (6 bases). The CDR3 covers 12 residues. The germline gives CDR1 MNHEY, CDR2 SMNVEV (reference sequence). Trimming shortened V by 7 bases and J by 6 bases, and 12 bases separated the two germline ends.